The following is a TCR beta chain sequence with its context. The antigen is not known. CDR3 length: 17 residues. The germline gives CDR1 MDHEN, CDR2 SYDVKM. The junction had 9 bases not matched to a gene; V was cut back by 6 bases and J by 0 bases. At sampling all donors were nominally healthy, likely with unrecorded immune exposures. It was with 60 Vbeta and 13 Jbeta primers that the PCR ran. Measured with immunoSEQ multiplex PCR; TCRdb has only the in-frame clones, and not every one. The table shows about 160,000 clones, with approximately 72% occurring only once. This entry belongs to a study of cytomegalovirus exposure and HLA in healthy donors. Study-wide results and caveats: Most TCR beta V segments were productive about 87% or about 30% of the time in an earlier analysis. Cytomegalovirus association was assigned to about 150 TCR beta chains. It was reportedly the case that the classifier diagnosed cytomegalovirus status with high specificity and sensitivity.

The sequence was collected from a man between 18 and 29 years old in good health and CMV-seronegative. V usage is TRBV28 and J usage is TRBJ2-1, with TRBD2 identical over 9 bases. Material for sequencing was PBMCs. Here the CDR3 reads CASSPLREGGSYNEQFF. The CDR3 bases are TGTGCCAGCAGCCCTTTGCGGGAGGGGGGCTCCTACAATGAGCAGTTCTTC. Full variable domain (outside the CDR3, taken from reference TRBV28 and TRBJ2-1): DVKVTQSSRYLVKRTGEKVFLECVQDMDHENMFWYRQDPGLGLRLIYFSYDVKMKEKGDIPEGYSVSREKKERFSLILESASTNQTSMYLCASSPLREGGSYNEQFFGPGTRLTVL.